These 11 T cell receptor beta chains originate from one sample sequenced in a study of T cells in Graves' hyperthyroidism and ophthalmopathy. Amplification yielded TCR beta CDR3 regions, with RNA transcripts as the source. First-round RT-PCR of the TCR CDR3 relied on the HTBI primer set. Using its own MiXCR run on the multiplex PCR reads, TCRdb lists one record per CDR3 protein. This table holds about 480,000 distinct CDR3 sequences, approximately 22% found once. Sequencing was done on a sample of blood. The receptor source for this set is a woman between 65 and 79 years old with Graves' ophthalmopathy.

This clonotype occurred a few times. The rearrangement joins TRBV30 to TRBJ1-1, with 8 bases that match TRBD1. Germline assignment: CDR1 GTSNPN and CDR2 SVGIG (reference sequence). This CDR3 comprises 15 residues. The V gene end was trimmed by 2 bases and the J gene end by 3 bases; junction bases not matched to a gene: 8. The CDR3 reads CAWSTLDREHTEAFF. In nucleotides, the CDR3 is TGTGCCTGGAGTACATTGGACAGGGAGCACACTGAAGCTTTCTTT.

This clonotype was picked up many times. CDR3 DNA sequence: TGTGCCAGCAGTTTACTAGCGGGAGCGGTCGGGGAGCTGTTTTTT. This codes for CASSLLAGAVGELFF. The chain carries TRBV12-3 or TRBV12-4 and TRBJ2-2, with TRBD2 matching over 10 bases. V gave up 2 bases and J gave up 7 bases; unmatched junction bases: 4. This CDR3 is built from 15 residues.

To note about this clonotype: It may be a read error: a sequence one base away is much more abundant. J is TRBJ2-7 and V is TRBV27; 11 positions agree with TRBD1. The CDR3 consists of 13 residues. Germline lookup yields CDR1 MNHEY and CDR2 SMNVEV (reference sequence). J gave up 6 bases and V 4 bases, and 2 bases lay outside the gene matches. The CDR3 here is CASSWDRGFEQYF. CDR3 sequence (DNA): TGTGCCAGCAGTTGGGACAGGGGGTTCGAGCAGTACTTC.

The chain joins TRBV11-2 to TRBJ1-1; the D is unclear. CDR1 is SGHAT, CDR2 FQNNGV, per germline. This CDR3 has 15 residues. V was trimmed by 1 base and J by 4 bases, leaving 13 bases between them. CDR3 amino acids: CASSLAAGLSTEAFF. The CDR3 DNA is TGTGCCAGCAGCTTAGCCGCGGGGTTGAGCACTGAAGCTTTCTTT.

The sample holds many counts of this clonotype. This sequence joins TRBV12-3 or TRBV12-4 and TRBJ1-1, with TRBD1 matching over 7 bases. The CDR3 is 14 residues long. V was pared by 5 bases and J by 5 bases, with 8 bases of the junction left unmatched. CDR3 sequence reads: CASSPTGPDTEAFF. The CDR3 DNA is TGTGCCAGCAGTCCGACAGGGCCGGATACTGAAGCTTTCTTT.

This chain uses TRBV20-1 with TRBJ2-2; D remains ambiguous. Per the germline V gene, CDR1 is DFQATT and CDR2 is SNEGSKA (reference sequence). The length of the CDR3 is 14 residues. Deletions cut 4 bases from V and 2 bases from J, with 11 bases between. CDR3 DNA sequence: TGCAGTGCTACCGGCACAGAAAACACCGGGGAGCTGTTTTTT. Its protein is CSATGTENTGELFF.

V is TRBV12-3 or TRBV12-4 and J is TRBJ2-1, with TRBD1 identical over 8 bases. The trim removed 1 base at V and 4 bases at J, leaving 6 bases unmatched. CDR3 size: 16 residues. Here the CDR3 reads CASSLERQGAYNEQFF. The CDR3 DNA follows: TGTGCCAGCAGTTTAGAAAGGCAGGGGGCTTACAATGAGCAGTTCTTC.

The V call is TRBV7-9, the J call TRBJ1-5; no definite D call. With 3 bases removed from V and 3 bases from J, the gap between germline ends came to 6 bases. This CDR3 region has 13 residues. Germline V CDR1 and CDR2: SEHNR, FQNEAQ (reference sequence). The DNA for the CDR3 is TGTGCCAGCAGCTTTGGAAACAATCAGCCCCAGCATTTT. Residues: CASSFGNNQPQHF.

The CDR3 here is CASSYDGGSSYNEQFF. For the CDR3, the DNA is TGTGCCAGCAGTTACGATGGGGGGAGCTCCTACAATGAGCAGTTCTTC. This chain connects TRBV6-6 to TRBJ2-1, with a tentative D call TRBD2 (6 bases). V was trimmed by 2 bases and J by 0 bases, leaving 11 bases between them. This CDR3 is built from 16 residues. CDR1 is MNHNY, CDR2 SVGAGI, per germline (reference sequence).

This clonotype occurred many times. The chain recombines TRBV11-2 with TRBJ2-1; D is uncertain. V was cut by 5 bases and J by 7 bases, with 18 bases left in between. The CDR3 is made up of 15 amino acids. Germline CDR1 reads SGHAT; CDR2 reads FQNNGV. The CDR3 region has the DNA TGTGCCAGCAGCCCCTACGTTACCCCCCGGAATGAGCAGTTCTTC. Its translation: CASSPYVTPRNEQFF.

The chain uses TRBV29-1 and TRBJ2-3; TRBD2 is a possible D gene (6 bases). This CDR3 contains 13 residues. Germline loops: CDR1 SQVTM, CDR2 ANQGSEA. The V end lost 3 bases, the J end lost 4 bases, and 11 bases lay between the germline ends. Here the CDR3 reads CSVEEGIADTQYF. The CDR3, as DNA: TGCAGCGTTGAGGAGGGGATCGCAGATACGCAGTATTTT.